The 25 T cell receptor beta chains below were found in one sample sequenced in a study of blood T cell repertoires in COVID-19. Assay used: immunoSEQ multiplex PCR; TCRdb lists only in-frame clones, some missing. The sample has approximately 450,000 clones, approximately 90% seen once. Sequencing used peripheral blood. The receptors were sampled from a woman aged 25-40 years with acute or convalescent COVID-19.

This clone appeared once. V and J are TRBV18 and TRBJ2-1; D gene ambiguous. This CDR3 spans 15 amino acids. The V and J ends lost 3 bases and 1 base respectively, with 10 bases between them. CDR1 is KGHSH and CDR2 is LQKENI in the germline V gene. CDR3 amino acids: CASSPMSNSYNEQFF. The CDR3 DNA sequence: TGTGCCAGCTCACCTATGAGTAATTCCTACAATGAGCAGTTCTTC.

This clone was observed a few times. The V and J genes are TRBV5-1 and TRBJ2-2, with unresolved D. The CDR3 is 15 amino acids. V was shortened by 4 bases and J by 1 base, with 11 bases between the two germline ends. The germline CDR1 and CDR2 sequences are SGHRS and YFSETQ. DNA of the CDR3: TGCGCCAGCAGCCCAACGAGACAGAACACCGGGGAGCTGTTTTTT. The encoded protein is CASSPTRQNTGELFF.

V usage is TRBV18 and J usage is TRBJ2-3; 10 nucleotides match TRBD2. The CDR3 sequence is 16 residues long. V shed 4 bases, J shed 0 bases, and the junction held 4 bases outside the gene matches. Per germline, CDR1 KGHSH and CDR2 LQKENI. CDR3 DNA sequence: TGTGCCAGCTCACTCACTAGCGGGGAAAGCACAGATACGCAGTATTTT. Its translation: CASSLTSGESTDTQYF. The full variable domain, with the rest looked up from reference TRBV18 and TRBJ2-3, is NAGVMQNPRHLVRRRGQEARLRCSPMKGHSHVYWYRQLPEEGLKFMVYLQKENIIDESGMPKERFSAEFPKEGPSILRIQQVVRGDSAAYFCASSLTSGESTDTQYFGPGTRLTVL.

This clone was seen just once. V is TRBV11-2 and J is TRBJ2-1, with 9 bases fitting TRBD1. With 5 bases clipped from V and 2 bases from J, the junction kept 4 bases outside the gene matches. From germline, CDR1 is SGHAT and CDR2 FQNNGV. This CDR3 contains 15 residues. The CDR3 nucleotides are TGTGCCAGCAGCCCCTGGACAGGGGCCTACAATGAGCAGTTCTTC. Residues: CASSPWTGAYNEQFF.

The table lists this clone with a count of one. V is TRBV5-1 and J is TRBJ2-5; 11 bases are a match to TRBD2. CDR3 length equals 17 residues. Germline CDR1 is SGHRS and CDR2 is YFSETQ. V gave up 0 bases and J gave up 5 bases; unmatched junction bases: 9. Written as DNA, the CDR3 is TGCGCCAGCAGCTTGGGACCCTATAGCGGGGGGGCGGAGACCCAGTACTTC. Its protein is CASSLGPYSGGAETQYF.

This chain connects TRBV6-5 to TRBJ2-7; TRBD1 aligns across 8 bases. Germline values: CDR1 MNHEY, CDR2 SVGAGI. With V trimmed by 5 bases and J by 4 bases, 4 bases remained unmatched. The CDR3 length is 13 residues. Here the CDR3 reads CASSQDRVYEQYF. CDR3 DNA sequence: TGTGCCAGCAGTCAGGACAGGGTGTACGAGCAGTACTTC.

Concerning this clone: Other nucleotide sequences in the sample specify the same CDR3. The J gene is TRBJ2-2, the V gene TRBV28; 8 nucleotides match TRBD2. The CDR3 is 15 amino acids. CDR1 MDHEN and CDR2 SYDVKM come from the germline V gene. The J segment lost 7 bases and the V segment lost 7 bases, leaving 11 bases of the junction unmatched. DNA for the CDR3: TGTGCCAGCAAATCGACGGGGGGGCGTGGCGGGGAGCTGTTTTTT. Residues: CASKSTGGRGGELFF.

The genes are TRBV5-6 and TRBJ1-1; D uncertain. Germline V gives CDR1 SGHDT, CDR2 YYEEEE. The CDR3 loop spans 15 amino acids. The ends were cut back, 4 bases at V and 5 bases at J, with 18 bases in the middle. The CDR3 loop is CASSRYGVVGTEAFF. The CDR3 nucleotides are TGTGCCAGCAGCCGGTACGGGGTGGTGGGGACTGAAGCTTTCTTT.

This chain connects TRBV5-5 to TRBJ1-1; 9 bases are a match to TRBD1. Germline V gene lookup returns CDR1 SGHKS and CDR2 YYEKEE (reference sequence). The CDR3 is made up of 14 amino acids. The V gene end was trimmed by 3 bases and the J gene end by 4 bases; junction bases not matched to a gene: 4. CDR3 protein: CASSWTGVGTEAFF. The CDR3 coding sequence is TGTGCCAGCAGCTGGACAGGGGTCGGCACTGAAGCTTTCTTT.

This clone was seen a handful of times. The CDR3 DNA is TGTGCCAGCAATGGAGACAGGGACGAGCAGTACTTC. The encoded protein is CASNGDRDEQYF. The genes are TRBV2 and TRBJ2-7; the match to TRBD1 covers 7 bases. The V gene's germline CDR1 is SNHLY and CDR2 FYNNEI. Germline trimming cut 7 bases from V and 5 bases from J; bases unmatched to any gene: 5. The CDR3 sequence is 12 residues long.

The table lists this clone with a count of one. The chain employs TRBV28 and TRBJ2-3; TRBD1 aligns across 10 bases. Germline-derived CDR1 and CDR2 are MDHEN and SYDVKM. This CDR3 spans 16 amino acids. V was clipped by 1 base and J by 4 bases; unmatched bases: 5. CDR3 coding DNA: TGTGCCAGCAGTTTATTGGGACAGGGGATTTCAGATACGCAGTATTTT. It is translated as CASSLLGQGISDTQYF.

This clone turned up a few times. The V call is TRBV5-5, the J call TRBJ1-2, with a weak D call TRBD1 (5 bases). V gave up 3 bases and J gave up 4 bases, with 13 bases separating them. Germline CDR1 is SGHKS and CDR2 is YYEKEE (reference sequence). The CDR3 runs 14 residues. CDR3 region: CASSSGDGTYGYTF. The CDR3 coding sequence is TGTGCCAGCAGCTCGGGGGACGGAACCTATGGCTACACCTTC.

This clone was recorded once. In DNA form, the CDR3 reads TGTGCCAGCAGTCAGGACATATTCTATGGCTACACCTTC. As protein: CASSQDIFYGYTF. The chain uses TRBV28 and TRBJ1-2; a possible D gene is TRBD1 (5 bases). Per germline, CDR1 MDHEN and CDR2 SYDVKM. Trimming cost V 5 bases and J 4 bases, with 11 bases left between them. The CDR3 extends over 13 amino acids.

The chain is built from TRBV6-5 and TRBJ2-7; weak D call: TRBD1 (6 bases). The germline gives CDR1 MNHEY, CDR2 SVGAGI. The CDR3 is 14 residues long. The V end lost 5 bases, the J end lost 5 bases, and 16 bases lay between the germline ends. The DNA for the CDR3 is TGTGCCAGCAGTCCACAGGGTTATAGGGACGAGCAGTACTTC. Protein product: CASSPQGYRDEQYF.

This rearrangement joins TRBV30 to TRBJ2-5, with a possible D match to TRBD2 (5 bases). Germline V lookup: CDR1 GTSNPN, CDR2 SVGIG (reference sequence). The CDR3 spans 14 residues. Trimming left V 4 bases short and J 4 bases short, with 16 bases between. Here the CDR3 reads CAWTPRGALETQYF. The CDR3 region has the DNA TGTGCCTGGACTCCCCGGGGAGCCCTAGAGACCCAGTACTTC.

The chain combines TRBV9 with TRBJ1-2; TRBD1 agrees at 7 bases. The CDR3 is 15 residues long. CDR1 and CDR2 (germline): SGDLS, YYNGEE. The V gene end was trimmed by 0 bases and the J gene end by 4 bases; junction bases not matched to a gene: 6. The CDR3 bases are TGTGCCAGCAGCGTAGAGTCTTCAGGGGGCTATGGCTACACCTTC. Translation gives CASSVESSGGYGYTF. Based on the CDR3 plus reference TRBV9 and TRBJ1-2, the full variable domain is DSGVTQTPKHLITATGQRVTLRCSPRSGDLSVYWYQQSLDQGLQFLIQYYNGEERAKGNILERFSAQQFPDLHSELNLSSLELGDSALYFCASSVESSGGYGYTFGSGTRLTVV.

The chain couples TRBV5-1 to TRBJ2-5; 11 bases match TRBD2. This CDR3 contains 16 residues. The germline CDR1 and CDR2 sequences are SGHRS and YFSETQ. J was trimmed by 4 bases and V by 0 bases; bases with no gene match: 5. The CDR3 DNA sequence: TGCGCCAGCAGCTTGGGAACTAGCGGGGGTGGAGAGACCCAGTACTTC. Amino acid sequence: CASSLGTSGGGETQYF. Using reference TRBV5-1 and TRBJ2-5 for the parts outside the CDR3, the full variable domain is KAGVTQTPRYLIKTRGQQVTLSCSPISGHRSVSWYQQTPGQGLQFLFEYFSETQRNKGNFPGRFSGRQFSNSRSEMNVSTLELGDSALYLCASSLGTSGGGETQYFGPGTRLLVL.

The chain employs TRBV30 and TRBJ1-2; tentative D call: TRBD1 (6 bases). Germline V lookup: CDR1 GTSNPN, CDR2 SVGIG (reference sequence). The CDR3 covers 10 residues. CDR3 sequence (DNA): TGTGGGACAGACAACTATGGCTACACCTTC. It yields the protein CGTDNYGYTF. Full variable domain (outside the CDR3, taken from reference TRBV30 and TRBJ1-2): SQTIHQWPATLVQPVGSPLSLECTVEGTSNPNLYWYRQAAGRGLQLLFYSVGIGQISSEVPQNLSASRPQDRQFILSSKKLLLSDSGFYLCGTDNYGYTFGSGTRLTVV.

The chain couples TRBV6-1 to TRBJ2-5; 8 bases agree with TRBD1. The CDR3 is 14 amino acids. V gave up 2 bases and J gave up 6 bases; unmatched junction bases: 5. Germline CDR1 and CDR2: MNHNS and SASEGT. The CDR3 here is CASSERTGRQTQYF. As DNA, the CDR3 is TGTGCCAGCAGTGAACGGACAGGGAGGCAGACCCAGTACTTC.

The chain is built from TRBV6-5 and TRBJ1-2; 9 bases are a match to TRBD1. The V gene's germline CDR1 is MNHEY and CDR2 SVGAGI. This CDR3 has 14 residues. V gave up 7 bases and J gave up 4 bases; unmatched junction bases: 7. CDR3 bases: TGTGCCAGCACACGACAGGGGGACGTCTATGGCTACACCTTC. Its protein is CASTRQGDVYGYTF.

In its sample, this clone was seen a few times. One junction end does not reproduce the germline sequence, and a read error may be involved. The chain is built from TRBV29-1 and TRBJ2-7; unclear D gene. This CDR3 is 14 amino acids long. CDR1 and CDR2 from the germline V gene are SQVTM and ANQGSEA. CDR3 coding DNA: TGCAGCGTTTTAGGTGGAGACCACTCCAACGAGCAGTACTTC. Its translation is CSVLGGDHSNEQYF.

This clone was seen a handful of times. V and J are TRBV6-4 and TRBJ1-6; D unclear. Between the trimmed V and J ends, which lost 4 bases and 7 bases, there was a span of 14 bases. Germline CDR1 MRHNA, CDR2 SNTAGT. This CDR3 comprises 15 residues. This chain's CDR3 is CASSAELARNSPLHF. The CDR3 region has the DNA TGTGCCAGCAGTGCCGAGTTAGCGCGGAATTCACCCCTCCACTTT.

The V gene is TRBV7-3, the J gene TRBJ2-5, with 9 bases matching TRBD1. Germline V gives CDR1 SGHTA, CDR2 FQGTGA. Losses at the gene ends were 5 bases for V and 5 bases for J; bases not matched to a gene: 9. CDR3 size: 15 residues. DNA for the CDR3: TGTGCCAGCAGCCAACGGACAGGGGAGTATGAGACCCAGTACTTC. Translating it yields CASSQRTGEYETQYF.

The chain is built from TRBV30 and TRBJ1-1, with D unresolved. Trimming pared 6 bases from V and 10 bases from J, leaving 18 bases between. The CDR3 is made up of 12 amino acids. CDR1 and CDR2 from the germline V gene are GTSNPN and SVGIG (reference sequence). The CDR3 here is CACVGLGRSAFF. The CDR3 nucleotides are TGTGCCTGTGTCGGTTTGGGGAGGTCAGCTTTCTTT.

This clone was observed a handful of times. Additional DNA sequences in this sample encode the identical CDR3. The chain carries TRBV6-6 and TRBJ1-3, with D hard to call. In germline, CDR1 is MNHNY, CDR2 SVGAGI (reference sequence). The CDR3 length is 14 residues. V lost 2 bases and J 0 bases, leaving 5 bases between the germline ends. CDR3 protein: CASSYGSSGNTIYF. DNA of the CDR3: TGTGCCAGCAGTTACGGTAGCTCTGGAAACACCATATATTTT.